Listed here are 6 T cell receptor beta chains from one sample, sequenced in a study of T-cell reconstitution after alpha-beta-depleted transplantation in children (TCRdb year 2016). Library preparation employed PCR. The sequencer was an Illumina HiSeq 2500. TCR libraries were prepared with molecular barcoding, using unique molecular identifiers to normalize TCRbeta repertoire quantification. TCRdb reworked the public reads: Q25 trimming with fastp, MiXCR clone assembly, productive beta chains retained. Each entry is one CDR3 protein sequence, shown with its most common DNA and genes. In all, the sample holds 600,000 to 700,000 distinct CDR3 sequences, and roughly 17% of those were seen once. The ten largest account for 1.1% of the sample. Sequenced material: PBMCs from the stem cell graft donor, taken from the stem cell graft. The source is a human donor who donated a stem cell graft to a child with acute myeloid leukemia.

This clonotype was seen more than once but under ten times. The gene calls are TRBV20-1 and TRBJ2-7; perhaps TRBD1 as D (5 bases). CDR3 length equals 13 residues. Germline assignment: CDR1 DFQATT and CDR2 SNEGSKA (reference sequence). V was trimmed by 5 bases and J by 3 bases, leaving 14 bases between them. Written as DNA, the CDR3 is TGCAGTGCTCCTAGGGGTAAGGGCTACGAGCAGTACTTC. Translated, it gives CSAPRGKGYEQYF.

This clonotype was seen ten or more times. The genes are TRBV29-1 and TRBJ1-2; possible D gene TRBD1, 5 bases. The CDR3 runs to 13 residues. The germline V gene has CDR1 SQVTM and CDR2 ANQGSEA. The CDR3 region has the DNA TGCAGTGTGGTTAAAGGGGAGAACTATGGCTACACCTTC. Its protein product is CSVVKGENYGYTF.

This clonotype has ten or more counts. The chain joins TRBV13 to TRBJ2-1; D not certain. The CDR3 has 14 amino acids. Trimming cost V 2 bases and J 6 bases, with 11 bases left between them. The germline gives CDR1 PRHDT, CDR2 FYEKMQ (reference sequence). The CDR3 coding sequence is TGTGCCAGCAGCTTACAACGCAGAGTCAATGAGCAGTTCTTC. Its translation is CASSLQRRVNEQFF. The whole variable domain, filled in from reference TRBV13 and TRBJ2-1, reads AAGVIQSPRHLIKEKRETATLKCYPIPRHDTVYWYQQGPGQDPQFLISFYEKMQSDKGSIPDRFSAQQFSDYHSELNMSSLELGDSALYFCASSLQRRVNEQFFGPGTRLTVL.

This clonotype was seen many times. This chain connects TRBV6-5 to TRBJ1-2, with 8 bases fitting TRBD1. With 6 bases clipped from V and 4 bases from J, the junction kept 7 bases outside the gene matches. Per the germline V gene, CDR1 is MNHEY and CDR2 is SVGAGI. The CDR3 is 14 amino acids. Here the CDR3 reads CASSGDRTFYGYTF. CDR3 coding DNA: TGTGCCAGCAGCGGGGACAGGACTTTCTATGGCTACACCTTC.

This clonotype was recorded at least ten times. V gene TRBV5-6 combines with J gene TRBJ2-3; D call uncertain. Trimming pared 0 bases from V and 14 bases from J, leaving 10 bases between. From germline, CDR1 is SGHDT and CDR2 YYEEEE. The CDR3 has 11 residues. CDR3 residues: CASSLGVVLYF. The DNA of the CDR3 is TGTGCCAGCAGCTTGGGGGTCGTTCTGTATTTT.

This chain connects TRBV5-6 to TRBJ2-2; D remains unclear. The germline V gene has CDR1 SGHDT and CDR2 YYEEEE. The CDR3 sequence is 15 residues long. V lost 1 base, J lost 3 bases, and 10 bases lay in between. The CDR3 DNA reads as TGTGCCAGCAGCTTGATAAGGAGTCACACCGGGGAGCTGTTTTTT. As protein: CASSLIRSHTGELFF.